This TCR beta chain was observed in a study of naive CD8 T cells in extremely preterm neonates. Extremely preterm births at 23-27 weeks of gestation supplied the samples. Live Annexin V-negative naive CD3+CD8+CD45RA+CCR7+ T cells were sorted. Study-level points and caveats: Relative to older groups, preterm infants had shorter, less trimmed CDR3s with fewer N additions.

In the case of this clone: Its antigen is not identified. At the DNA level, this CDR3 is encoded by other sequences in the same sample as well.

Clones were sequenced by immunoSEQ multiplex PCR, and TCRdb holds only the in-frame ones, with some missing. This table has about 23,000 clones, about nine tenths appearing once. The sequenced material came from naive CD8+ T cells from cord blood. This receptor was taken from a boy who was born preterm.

The CDR3, as DNA: TGTGCCAGCAGCCAAGATAGCTACAATGAGCAGTTCTTC. Residues: CASSQDSYNEQFF. The chain carries TRBV4-2 and TRBJ2-1; D gene uncertain. Trimming removed 0 bases from V and 3 bases from J, with 3 bases in between. This CDR3 comprises 13 residues. Looked up from germline, CDR1 is LGHNA and CDR2 is YNFKEQ.